Below, 6 T cell receptor beta chains from the same sample are listed, as sequenced in a study of blood T cell repertoires in COVID-19. The protocol was immunoSEQ multiplex PCR, while the TCRdb copy is restricted to in-frame clones and leaves out a portion. Seen here are around 71,000 clones, 70% to 85% observed once, and the top ten hold 28%. The sample consisted of peripheral blood. These receptors were taken from a man between 65 and 85 years old with acute or convalescent COVID-19.

This clone came up once. Here the CDR3 reads CASKGAMTDTQYF. The CDR3 region has the DNA TGTGCCAGCAAGGGGGCGATGACAGATACGCAGTATTTT. The rearrangement uses TRBV6-5 and TRBJ2-3; 7 bases are a match to TRBD1. V dropped 7 bases and J dropped 3; count of bases not matched to a gene: 4. CDR1 is MNHEY, CDR2 SVGAGI, per germline. CDR3 length equals 13 residues.

The CDR3 spells CASKVGSGSSDEQFF. CDR3 in DNA: TGTGCCAGCAAGGTGGGTAGCGGGAGTTCAGATGAGCAGTTCTTC. This chain joins TRBV2 and TRBJ2-1, with 9 bases fitting TRBD2. There are 15 residues in the CDR3. V lost 7 bases, J lost 8 bases, and 12 bases stayed unmatched. The germline CDR1 and CDR2 sequences are SNHLY and FYNNEI.

This clone occurred once. The rearrangement joins TRBV15 to TRBJ2-3; 9 bases are shared with TRBD1. The CDR3 consists of 16 residues. Trimming cost V 3 bases and J 1 base; bases outside gene matches: 5. CDR1 is LNHNV and CDR2 is YYDKDF in the germline V gene (reference sequence). This chain's CDR3 is CATSRPWTGGTDTQYF. The CDR3, as DNA: TGTGCCACCAGCAGGCCCTGGACAGGGGGCACAGATACGCAGTATTTT.

The chain couples TRBV19 to TRBJ1-3; TRBD1 aligns across 8 bases. The CDR3 covers 16 residues. The germline V gene has CDR1 LNHDA and CDR2 SQIVND (reference sequence). J was trimmed by 3 bases and V by 3 bases; bases with no gene match: 7. The CDR3 region is CASSIASTGGGNTIYF. The DNA for the CDR3 is TGTGCCAGTAGTATCGCTTCCACAGGGGGTGGAAACACCATATATTTT.

V is TRBV11-3 and J is TRBJ2-1; the match to TRBD2 covers 13 bases. The CDR3 extends over 16 amino acids. The V and J ends lost 4 bases and 5 bases, in that order; junction bases with no gene match: 5. From germline, CDR1 is SGHNT and CDR2 YENEEA. The CDR3 DNA follows: TGTGCCAGCAGCTCAGGGACTAGCGGGAACCACAATGAGCAGTTCTTC. It encodes CASSSGTSGNHNEQFF.

The chain recombines TRBV5-8 with TRBJ2-7; possibly TRBD1 for D (5 bases). V dropped 4 bases and J dropped 0 bases, with 17 bases sitting between them. CDR1 is SGHTS and CDR2 is YDEGEE in the germline V gene. This CDR3 contains 16 residues. CDR3 amino acids: CASSAKGKRNSYEQYF. The CDR3 region has the DNA TGTGCCAGCAGCGCTAAGGGGAAGCGAAACTCCTACGAGCAGTACTTC.